This TCR beta chain was retrieved from a study of T-cell memory formation after mild COVID-19. Background on the study: Across donors, TCR clusters were largely donor specific.

TCRdb re-analysed the 5' RACE reads in MiXCR, keeping a single row per CDR3 protein. Of some 320,000 distinct CDR3 sequences listed, over 11% are singletons. Overall study results and limits: Balance between CD4 and CD8 was seen in clones contracting day 15 to 85, and a CD4+ lean was seen in later expanders.

CDR1 and CDR2 (germline): SGHRS, YFSETQ. Trimming stripped 3 bases from V and 2 bases from J, with 11 bases between. This CDR3 spans 14 amino acids. Many counts were recorded for this clonotype. Its matching antigen is unknown. This rearrangement joins TRBV5-1 to TRBJ1-2; the D gene is possibly TRBD1 (5 bases). This sequence originates from a young man who had mild COVID-19 (a few samples of this study predate the infection). Cell type and time point are not known. Material: PBMCs or a T cell subset sorted from them (not recorded which). Here the CDR3 DNA reads TGCGCCAGCAGCTCTGGGACTTACAACTATGGCTACACCTTC. Translation gives CASSSGTYNYGYTF.